This is a list of T cell receptor beta chains from one sample in a study of CD8+ T cells in alopecia areata. The data were produced by immunoSEQ multiplex PCR, yet TCRdb's version contains in-frame clones alone and is incomplete. The sample has under 250,000 clones, about 56% seen once. The sample taken for sequencing was CD8+ T cells sorted from blood. These receptors all stem from a human donor in good health. Both conserved end residues are part of each CDR3. The D gene is left open where the match is weak. The listing skips clone size in some rows; elsewhere it reads once, few, many or a size class.

len	v_gene	j_gene	d_gene	abundance	CDR3aa	CDR3nt
14	TRBV5-1	TRBJ1-6	-	many	CASRSTPEHSPLHF	TGCGCCAGCAGGTCAACTCCTGAACATTCACCCCTCCACTTT
15	TRBV18	TRBJ2-5	TRBD2	-	CASTAAASGGETQYF	TGTGCCAGCACCGCGGCAGCCTCGGGGGGGGAGACCCAGTACTTC
12	TRBV21-1	TRBJ1-5	-	-	CASTELNQPQHF	TGTGCCAGCACCGAGCTCAATCAGCCCCAGCATTTT
15	TRBV4-1	TRBJ1-6	-	-	CASSQDLGSNSPLHF	TGCGCCAGCAGCCAAGATTTGGGCAGTAATTCACCCCTCCACTTT
17	TRBV6-1	TRBJ2-5	TRBD2	-	CASSEAAAGGLEETQYF	TGTGCCAGCAGTGAAGCAGCAGCGGGGGGGCTTGAAGAGACCCAGTACTTC
11	TRBV29-1	TRBJ2-2	-	-	CSVQHTGELFF	TGCAGCGTTCAGCACACCGGGGAGCTGTTTTTT
14	TRBV4-1	TRBJ1-1	-	once	CASRAGAGNTEAFF	TGCGCCAGCAGAGCCGGGGCGGGGAACACTGAAGCTTTCTTT
15	TRBV5-1	TRBJ1-1	TRBD1	-	CASSPGTGMNTEAFF	TGCGCCAGCAGCCCCGGGACAGGAATGAACACTGAAGCTTTCTTT
11	TRBV9	TRBJ1-2	-	-	CASSVGVEITF	TGTGCCAGCAGCGTAGGGGTGGAAATCACCTTC
11	TRBV7-9	TRBJ2-7	-	few	CASSPSYEQYF	TGTGCCAGCAGCCCATCCTACGAGCAGTACTTC
14	TRBV19	TRBJ1-1	-	-	CASSLTGLPTEAFF	TGTGCCAGTAGTCTGACAGGTCTTCCCACTGAAGCTTTCTTT
15	TRBV19	TRBJ2-5	TRBD2	-	CASSIGLADQETQYF	TGTGCCAGTAGTATCGGACTAGCGGACCAAGAGACCCAGTACTTC
15	TRBV2	TRBJ1-5	-	-	CASSDRQTGHQPQHF	TGTGCCAGCAGTGACAGGCAAACGGGGCATCAGCCCCAGCATTTT
17	TRBV4-2	TRBJ2-2	TRBD1	-	CASSQETGQGGTGELFF	TGTGCCAGCAGCCAAGAAACCGGACAGGGGGGCACCGGGGAGCTGTTTTTT
15	TRBV5-1	TRBJ1-1	TRBD1	-	CASSEGQVSNTEAFF	TGCGCCAGCAGCGAGGGACAGGTTTCGAACACTGAAGCTTTCTTT
17	TRBV29-1	TRBJ1-2	TRBD1	-	CSVETWDRPLANYGYTF	TGCAGCGTTGAGACTTGGGACAGACCTTTAGCTAACTATGGCTACACCTTC
14	TRBV7-9	TRBJ1-4	TRBD1	-	CASSLTGAGEKLFF	TGTGCCAGCAGCTTAACAGGGGCAGGGGAAAAACTGTTTTTT
14	TRBV6-5	TRBJ1-5	-	-	CASSSRQGNQPQHF	TGTGCCAGCAGCTCTCGACAGGGCAATCAGCCCCAGCATTTT
15	TRBV7-3	TRBJ2-5	-	-	CASSLTGGRLETQYF	TGTGCCAGCAGCTTAACGGGGGGCCGCCTAGAGACCCAGTACTTC
14	TRBV6-5	TRBJ2-7	TRBD2	-	CASSGTSGIYEQYF	TGTGCCAGCAGTGGGACTAGCGGAATCTACGAGCAGTACTTC
15	TRBV29-1	TRBJ1-2	TRBD1	-	CSVEGDVRGQGGYTF	TGCAGCGTTGAAGGGGACGTCAGGGGGCAAGGTGGCTACACCTTC
15	TRBV9	TRBJ1-6	-	-	CASSVGHFGDSPLHF	TGTGCCAGCAGCGTTGGACACTTTGGGGATTCACCCCTCCACTTT
15	TRBV5-6	TRBJ1-5	TRBD1	-	CASSSQQGARQPQHF	TGTGCCAGCAGCTCCCAACAGGGGGCGCGTCAGCCCCAGCATTTT
14	TRBV5-6	TRBJ2-3	-	few	CASSFDGVGDTQYF	TGTGCCAGCAGCTTCGATGGGGTGGGAGATACGCAGTATTTT
15	TRBV10-3	TRBJ1-5	-	-	CAISDPDSSNQPQHF	TGTGCCATCAGTGACCCCGACAGTAGCAATCAGCCCCAGCATTTT
12	TRBV19	TRBJ1-1	-	-	CASSIIEEEAFF	TGTGCCAGTAGTATAATCGAGGAGGAAGCTTTCTTT
15	TRBV2	TRBJ1-2	TRBD1	-	CASMGRTGSNYGYTF	TGTGCCAGCATGGGGAGGACAGGGAGTAACTATGGCTACACCTTC
14	TRBV2	TRBJ1-1	-	few	CASSPTDIPTEAFF	TGTGCCAGCAGTCCGACGGACATACCTACTGAAGCTTTCTTT
13	TRBV19	TRBJ1-1	TRBD1	-	CASSVDRGTEAFF	TGTGCCAGTAGTGTCGACAGGGGCACTGAAGCTTTCTTT
15	TRBV4-1	TRBJ1-5	TRBD1	-	CASSLWTGRNQPQHF	TGCGCCAGCAGCCTTTGGACAGGGCGCAATCAGCCCCAGCATTTT
13	TRBV29-1	TRBJ1-5	-	few	CSVAGGDYQPQHF	TGCAGCGTTGCGGGGGGCGACTATCAGCCCCAGCATTTT
12	TRBV7-3	TRBJ2-1	-	-	CASSFNSNEQFF	TGTGCCAGCAGCTTCAATAGCAATGAGCAGTTCTTC
17	TRBV29-1	TRBJ2-3	TRBD1	-	CSVEAAGGKKSTDTQYF	TGCAGCGTTGAAGCGGCAGGGGGCAAGAAGAGCACAGATACGCAGTATTTT
13	TRBV19	TRBJ1-1	-	few	CASSIRRGTEAFF	TGTGCCAGTAGTATACGCAGAGGGACTGAAGCTTTCTTT
13	TRBV29-1	TRBJ2-5	-	-	CSVGPSLGETQYF	TGCAGCGTTGGGCCCAGTCTGGGAGAGACCCAGTACTTC
16	TRBV9	TRBJ2-1	-	-	CASSPTDGLMDNEQFF	TGTGCCAGCAGCCCAACGGACGGTTTAATGGACAATGAGCAGTTCTTC
14	TRBV7-9	TRBJ1-1	TRBD1	few	CASSIDRVGTEAFF	TGTGCCAGCAGTATCGACAGGGTTGGCACTGAAGCTTTCTTT
15	TRBV13	TRBJ2-3	TRBD2	-	CASSRGGRSTDTQYF	TGTGCCAGCAGCCGCGGGGGGCGGAGCACAGATACGCAGTATTTT
12	TRBV29-1	TRBJ1-2	TRBD1	few	CSAIPGQIGYTF	TGCAGCGCTATACCGGGACAGATAGGCTACACCTTC
14	TRBV5-6	TRBJ2-7	-	few	CASSNLYREHEQYF	TGTGCCAGCAGCAACCTGTACAGGGAACACGAGCAGTACTTC
13	TRBV30	TRBJ2-7	-	-	CAWSVSVSYEQYF	TGTGCCTGGAGTGTGTCAGTTTCCTACGAGCAGTACTTC
14	TRBV29-1	TRBJ1-2	-	-	CSVVDGGQLHGYTF	TGCAGCGTTGTGGATGGGGGGCAGCTGCATGGCTACACCTTC
13	TRBV29-1	TRBJ2-7	-	once	CSALIGFGYEQYF	TGCAGCGCCCTGATAGGATTCGGCTACGAGCAGTACTTC
18	TRBV29-1	TRBJ2-5	TRBD2	-	CSVGRDRGLAGAQETQYF	TGCAGCGTTGGCCGGGACAGGGGACTAGCGGGGGCCCAAGAGACCCAGTACTTC
14	TRBV6-4	TRBJ2-1	-	few	CASSSFGGHNEQFF	TGTGCCAGCAGTAGCTTCGGGGGGCACAATGAGCAGTTCTTC
14	TRBV6-5	TRBJ2-7	TRBD1	-	CASSFGTGSYEQYF	TGTGCCAGCAGTTTTGGGACAGGCTCCTACGAGCAGTACTTC
11	TRBV29-1	TRBJ2-7	TRBD1	-	CSARQGGEQYF	TGCAGCGCAAGACAGGGTGGCGAGCAGTACTTC
17	TRBV2	TRBJ1-5	TRBD1	-	CASSEDLTGETNQPQHF	TGTGCCAGCAGTGAAGACTTGACAGGGGAGACAAATCAGCCCCAGCATTTT
12	TRBV10-2	TRBJ1-5	-	-	CASGTANQPQHF	TGCGCCAGCGGGACGGCCAATCAGCCCCAGCATTTT
14	TRBV29-1	TRBJ2-7	TRBD2	-	CSVEVAGGSYEQYF	TGCAGCGTTGAAGTAGCGGGGGGCTCCTACGAGCAGTACTTC
15	TRBV25-1	TRBJ1-4	TRBD1	few	CASSPTDRGYEKLFF	TGTGCCAGCAGCCCGACGGACAGGGGGTATGAAAAACTGTTTTTT
17	TRBV11-3	TRBJ1-6	TRBD1	-	CASSLRGTGTAKTPLHF	TGTGCCAGCAGCTTAAGAGGGACAGGGACGGCTAAAACACCCCTCCACTTT
15	TRBV29-1	TRBJ2-7	TRBD1	few	CSITGTAGSSYEQYF	TGCAGCATAACAGGGACAGCCGGTAGCTCCTACGAGCAGTACTTC
14	TRBV7-9	TRBJ1-2	TRBD1	few	CASGRTGGVYGYTF	TGTGCCAGCGGACGAACAGGGGGCGTCTATGGCTACACCTTC
15	TRBV13	TRBJ2-5	-	-	CASSLGAGIGETQYF	TGTGCCAGCAGCTTAGGAGCAGGGATCGGAGAGACCCAGTACTTC
11	TRBV5-1	TRBJ2-7	-	few	CASSLAYEQYF	TGCGCCAGCAGCTTGGCCTACGAGCAGTACTTC
15	TRBV5-1	TRBJ1-2	-	-	CASSFDGGPIYGYTF	TGCGCCAGCAGCTTTGATGGGGGCCCGATCTATGGCTACACCTTC
16	TRBV15	TRBJ2-1	TRBD1	once	CATSRQGTATYNEQFF	TGTGCCACCAGCAGGCAGGGGACAGCCACTTACAATGAGCAGTTCTTC
16	TRBV4-1	TRBJ1-2	TRBD1	-	CASSQGQGAGSYGYTF	TGCGCCAGCAGCCAGGGACAGGGGGCTGGAAGCTATGGCTACACCTTC
14	TRBV7-9	TRBJ2-7	-	once	CASSLGQGVYEQYF	TGTGCCAGCAGCTTGGGGCAGGGAGTCTACGAGCAGTACTTC